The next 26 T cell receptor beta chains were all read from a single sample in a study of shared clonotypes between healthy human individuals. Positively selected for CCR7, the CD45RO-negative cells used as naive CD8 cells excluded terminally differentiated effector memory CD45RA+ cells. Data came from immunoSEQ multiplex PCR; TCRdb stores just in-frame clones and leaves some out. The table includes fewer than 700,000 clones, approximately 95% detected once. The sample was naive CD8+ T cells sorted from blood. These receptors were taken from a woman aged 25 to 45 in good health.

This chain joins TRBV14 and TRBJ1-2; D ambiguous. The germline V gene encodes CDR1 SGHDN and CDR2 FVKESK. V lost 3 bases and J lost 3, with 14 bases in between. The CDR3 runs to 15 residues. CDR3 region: CASSHNPGSDYGYTF. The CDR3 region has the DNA TGTGCCAGCAGCCACAATCCGGGGTCGGACTATGGCTACACCTTC.

In DNA form, the CDR3 reads TGCAGCGTTGAAGAACTAGCGGCTTTGGGGTTCTTC. Protein: CSVEELAALGFF. This chain joins TRBV29-1 and TRBJ2-1; 8 nucleotides agree with TRBD2. Looked up from germline, CDR1 is SQVTM and CDR2 is ANQGSEA. The CDR3 loop spans 12 amino acids. The V gene end was trimmed by 0 bases and the J gene end by 15 bases; junction bases not matched to a gene: 7.

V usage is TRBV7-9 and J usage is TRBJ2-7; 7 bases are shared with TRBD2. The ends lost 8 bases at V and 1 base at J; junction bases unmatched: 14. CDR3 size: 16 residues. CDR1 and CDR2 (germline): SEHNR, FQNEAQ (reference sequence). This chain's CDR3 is CASAPRAGVVSYEQYF. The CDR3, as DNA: TGTGCCAGCGCCCCGCGCGCGGGGGTCGTATCCTACGAGCAGTACTTC.

Here the CDR3 DNA reads TGCAGCGTGGCACTGGCGGAAGCATACGAGCAGTACTTC. Its translation: CSVALAEAYEQYF. The chain links TRBV29-1 to TRBJ2-7; D is unclear. V dropped 6 bases and J dropped 4 bases, with 16 bases sitting between them. Germline CDR1 SQVTM, CDR2 ANQGSEA. This CDR3 spans 13 amino acids.

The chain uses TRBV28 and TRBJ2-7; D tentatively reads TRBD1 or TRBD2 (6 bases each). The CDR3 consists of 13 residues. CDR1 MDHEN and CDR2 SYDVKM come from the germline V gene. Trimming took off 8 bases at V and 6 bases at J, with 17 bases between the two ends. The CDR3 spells CASRRRGRSEQYF. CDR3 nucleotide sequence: TGTGCCAGCCGACGGAGGGGGAGGTCCGAGCAGTACTTC.

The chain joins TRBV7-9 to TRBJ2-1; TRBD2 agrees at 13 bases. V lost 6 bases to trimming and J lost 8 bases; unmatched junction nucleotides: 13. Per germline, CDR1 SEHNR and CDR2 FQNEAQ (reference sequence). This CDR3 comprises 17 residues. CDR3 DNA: TGTGCCAGCAGAAAAGGGACTAGCGGGAAGGTCAGCTATGAGCAGTTCTTC. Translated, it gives CASRKGTSGKVSYEQFF.

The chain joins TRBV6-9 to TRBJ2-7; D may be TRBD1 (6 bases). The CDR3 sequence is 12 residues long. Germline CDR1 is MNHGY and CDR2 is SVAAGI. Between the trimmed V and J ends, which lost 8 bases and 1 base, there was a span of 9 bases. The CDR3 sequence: CASPDRSYEQYF. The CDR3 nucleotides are TGTGCCAGCCCGGACAGATCCTACGAGCAGTACTTC.

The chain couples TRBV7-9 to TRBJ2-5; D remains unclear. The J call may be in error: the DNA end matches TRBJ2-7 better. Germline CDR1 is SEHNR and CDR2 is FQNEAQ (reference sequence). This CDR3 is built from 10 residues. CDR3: CASSDYEQYF. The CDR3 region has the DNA TGTGCCAGCAGCGACTACGAGCAGTACTTC.

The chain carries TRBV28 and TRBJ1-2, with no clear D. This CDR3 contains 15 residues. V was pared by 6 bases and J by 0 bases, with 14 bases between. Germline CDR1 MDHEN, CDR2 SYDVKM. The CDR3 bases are TGTGCCAGCAGCTCAAGACGGCCAACTAACTATGGCTACACCTTC. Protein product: CASSSRRPTNYGYTF.

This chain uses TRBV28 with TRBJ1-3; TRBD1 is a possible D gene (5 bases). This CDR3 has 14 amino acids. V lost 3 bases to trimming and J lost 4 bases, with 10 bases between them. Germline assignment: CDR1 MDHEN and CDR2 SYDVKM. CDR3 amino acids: CASSLQGRGNTIYF. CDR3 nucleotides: TGTGCCAGCAGTTTGCAGGGACGGGGAAACACCATATATTTT.

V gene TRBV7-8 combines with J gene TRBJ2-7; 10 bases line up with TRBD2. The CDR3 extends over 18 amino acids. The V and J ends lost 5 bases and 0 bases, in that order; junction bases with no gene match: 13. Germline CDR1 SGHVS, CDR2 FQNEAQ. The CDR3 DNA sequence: TGTGCCAGCAGCGCCGTTTTAGCGGGAGGTCCAAACTCCTACGAGCAGTACTTC. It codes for CASSAVLAGGPNSYEQYF.

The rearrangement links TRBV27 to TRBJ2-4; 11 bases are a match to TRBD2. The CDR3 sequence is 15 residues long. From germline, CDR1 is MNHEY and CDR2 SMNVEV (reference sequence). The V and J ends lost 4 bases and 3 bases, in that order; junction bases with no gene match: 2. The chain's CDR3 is CASSSGTSGKNIQYF. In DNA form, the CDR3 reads TGTGCCAGCAGTTCAGGGACTAGCGGCAAAAACATTCAGTACTTC.

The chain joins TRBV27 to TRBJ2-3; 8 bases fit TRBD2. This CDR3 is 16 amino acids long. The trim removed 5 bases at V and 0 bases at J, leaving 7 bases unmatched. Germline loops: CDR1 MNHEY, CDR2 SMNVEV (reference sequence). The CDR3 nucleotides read TGTGCCAGCAGTAGCCTTAGCGGGATTAGCACAGATACGCAGTATTTT. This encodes CASSSLSGISTDTQYF.

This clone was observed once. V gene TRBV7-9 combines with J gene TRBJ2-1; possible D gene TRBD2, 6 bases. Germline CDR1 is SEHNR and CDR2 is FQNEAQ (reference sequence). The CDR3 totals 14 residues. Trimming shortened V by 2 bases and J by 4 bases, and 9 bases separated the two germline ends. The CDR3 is CASSLIAEYNEQFF. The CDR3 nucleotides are TGTGCCAGCAGCTTAATAGCGGAGTACAATGAGCAGTTCTTC.

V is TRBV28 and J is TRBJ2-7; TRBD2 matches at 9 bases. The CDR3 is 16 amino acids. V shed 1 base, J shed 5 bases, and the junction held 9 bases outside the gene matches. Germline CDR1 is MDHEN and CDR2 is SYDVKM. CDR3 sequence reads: CASSLSRVAGDNEQYF. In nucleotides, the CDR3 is TGTGCCAGCAGTTTATCCAGGGTAGCGGGAGATAACGAGCAGTACTTC. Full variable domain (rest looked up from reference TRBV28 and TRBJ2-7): DVKVTQSSRYLVKRTGEKVFLECVQDMDHENMFWYRQDPGLGLRLIYFSYDVKMKEKGDIPEGYSVSREKKERFSLILESASTNQTSMYLCASSLSRVAGDNEQYFGPGTRLTVT.

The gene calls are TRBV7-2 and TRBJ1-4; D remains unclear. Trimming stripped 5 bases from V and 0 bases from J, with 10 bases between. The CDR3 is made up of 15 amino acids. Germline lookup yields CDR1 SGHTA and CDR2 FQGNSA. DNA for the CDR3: TGTGCCAGCAGCGACGACCCTACAACTAATGAAAAACTGTTTTTT. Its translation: CASSDDPTTNEKLFF. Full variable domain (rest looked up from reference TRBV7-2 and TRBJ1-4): GAGVSQSPSNKVTEKGKDVELRCDPISGHTALYWYRQSLGQGLEFLIYFQGNSAPDKSGLPSDRFSAERTGGSVSTLTIQRTQQEDSAVYLCASSDDPTTNEKLFFGSGTQLSVL.

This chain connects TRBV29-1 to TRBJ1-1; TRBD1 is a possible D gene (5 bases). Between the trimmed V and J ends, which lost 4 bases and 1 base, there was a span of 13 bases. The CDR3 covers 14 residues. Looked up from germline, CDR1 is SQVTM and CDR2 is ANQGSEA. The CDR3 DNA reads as TGCAGCGTTGGCCGGGACTGGAAGAACACTGAAGCTTTCTTT. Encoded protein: CSVGRDWKNTEAFF.

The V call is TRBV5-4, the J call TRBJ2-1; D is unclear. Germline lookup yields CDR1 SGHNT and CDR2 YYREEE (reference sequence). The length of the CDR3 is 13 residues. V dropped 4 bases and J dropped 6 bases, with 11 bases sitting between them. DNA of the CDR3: TGTGCCAGCAGCGGACCCGTTACCAATGAGCAGTTCTTC. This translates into CASSGPVTNEQFF.

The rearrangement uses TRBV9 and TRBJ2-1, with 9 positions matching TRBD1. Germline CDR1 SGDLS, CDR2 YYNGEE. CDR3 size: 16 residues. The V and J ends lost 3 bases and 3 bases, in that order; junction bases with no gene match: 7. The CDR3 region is CASSATGGQDYNEQFF. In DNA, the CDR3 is TGTGCCAGCAGCGCCACAGGGGGCCAGGACTACAATGAGCAGTTCTTC. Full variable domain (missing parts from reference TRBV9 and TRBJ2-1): DSGVTQTPKHLITATGQRVTLRCSPRSGDLSVYWYQQSLDQGLQFLIQYYNGEERAKGNILERFSAQQFPDLHSELNLSSLELGDSALYFCASSATGGQDYNEQFFGPGTRLTVL.

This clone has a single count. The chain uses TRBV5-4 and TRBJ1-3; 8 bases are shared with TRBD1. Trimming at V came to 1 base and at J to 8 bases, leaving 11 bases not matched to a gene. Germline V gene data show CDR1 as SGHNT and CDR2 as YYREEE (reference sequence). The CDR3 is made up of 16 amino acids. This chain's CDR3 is CASSLSGGAGVHTIYF. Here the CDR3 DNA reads TGTGCCAGCAGCTTGTCAGGGGGCGCGGGTGTACACACCATATATTTT.

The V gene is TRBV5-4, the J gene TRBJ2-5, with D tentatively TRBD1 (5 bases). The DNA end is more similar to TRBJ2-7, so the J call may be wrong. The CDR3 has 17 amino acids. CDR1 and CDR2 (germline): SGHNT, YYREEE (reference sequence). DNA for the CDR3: TGTGCCAGCAGCTTGGCCGCGGCCGCAGGGAACAGCGCCGAGCAGTACTTC. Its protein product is CASSLAAAAGNSAEQYF.

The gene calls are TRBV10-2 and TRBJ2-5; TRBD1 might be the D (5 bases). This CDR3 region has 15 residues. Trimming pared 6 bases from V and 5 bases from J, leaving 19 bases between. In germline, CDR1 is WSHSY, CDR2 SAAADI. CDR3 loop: CASSGHDLGWETQYF. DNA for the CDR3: TGCGCCAGCAGCGGACACGATTTGGGGTGGGAGACCCAGTACTTC.

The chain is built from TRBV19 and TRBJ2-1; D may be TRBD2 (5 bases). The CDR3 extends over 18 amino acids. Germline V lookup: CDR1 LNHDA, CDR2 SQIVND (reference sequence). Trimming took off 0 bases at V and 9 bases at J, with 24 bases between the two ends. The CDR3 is CASSIDLEVATSGSEQFF. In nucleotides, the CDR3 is TGTGCCAGTAGTATAGACCTGGAGGTAGCTACGTCGGGGAGTGAGCAGTTCTTC.

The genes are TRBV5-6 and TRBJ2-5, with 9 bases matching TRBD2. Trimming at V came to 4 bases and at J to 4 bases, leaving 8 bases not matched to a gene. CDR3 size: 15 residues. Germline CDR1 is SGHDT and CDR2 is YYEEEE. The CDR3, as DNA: TGTGCCAGCAGCCCGTGGCTAGCGGGAAGAGAGACCCAGTACTTC. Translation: CASSPWLAGRETQYF.

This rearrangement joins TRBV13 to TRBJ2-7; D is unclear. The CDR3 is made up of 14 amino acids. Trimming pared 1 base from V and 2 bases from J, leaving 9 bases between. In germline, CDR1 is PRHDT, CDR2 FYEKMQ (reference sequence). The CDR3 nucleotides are TGTGCCAGCAGCTTAGCTCTGAAAACCTACGAGCAGTACTTC. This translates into CASSLALKTYEQYF.

CDR3 region: CASSVGRSGNQPQHF. The CDR3 nucleotides read TGTGCCAGCAGTGTAGGTAGGTCTGGCAATCAGCCCCAGCATTTT. This chain connects TRBV2 to TRBJ1-5; D ambiguous. Germline loops: CDR1 SNHLY, CDR2 FYNNEI. Trimming pared 4 bases from V and 2 bases from J, leaving 12 bases between. The CDR3 sequence is 15 residues long.